This T cell receptor beta chain was identified in a study of blood T cell repertoires in COVID-19. For the study at large: Researchers got acute and convalescent COVID-19 samples from the United States, Italy and Spain.

Original processing methods: Researchers report that nucleated cell counts were estimated from reference gene primer amplification. Libraries were prepared by immunoSEQ multiplex PCR; TCRdb keeps only in-frame clonotypes and omits some of them. For V, J and clone size, that table is used; D and trimming come from the DNA. The sample contains tens of thousands of clones, around three quarters of which appear only once. This receptor was identified in a man aged 80 or over with acute or convalescent COVID-19. The material sequenced was peripheral blood.

The CDR3 loop is CASASGTPVGTEAFF. CDR3 nucleotide sequence: TGTGCCAGCGCCTCCGGGACACCCGTAGGCACTGAAGCTTTCTTT. This chain joins TRBV18 and TRBJ1-1; D perhaps matches TRBD1 (6 bases). The CDR3 extends over 15 amino acids. With 8 bases removed from V and 4 bases from J, the gap between germline ends came to 20 bases. Germline V CDR1 and CDR2: KGHSH, LQKENI.